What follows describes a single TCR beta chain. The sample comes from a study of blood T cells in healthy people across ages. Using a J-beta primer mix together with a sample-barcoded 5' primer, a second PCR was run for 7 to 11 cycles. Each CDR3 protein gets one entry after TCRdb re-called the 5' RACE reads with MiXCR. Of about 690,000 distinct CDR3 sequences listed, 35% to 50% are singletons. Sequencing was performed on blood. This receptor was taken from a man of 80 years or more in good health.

The CDR3 DNA reads TGTGCCAGCAGCTTGGGGGCAGGGAGAATATCTGGGGAGCTGTTTTTT. As protein: CASSLGAGRISGELFF. V usage is TRBV7-2 and J usage is TRBJ2-2; the D gene is possibly TRBD1 (6 bases). Germline values: CDR1 SGHTA, CDR2 FQGNSA. This CDR3 contains 16 residues. Trimming stripped 3 bases from V and 8 bases from J, with 19 bases between.